A selection of T cell receptor beta chains follows, all from one sample in a study of blood T cells in healthy people across ages. TCRdb re-called the 5' RACE reads with MiXCR, one entry per CDR3 protein. The sample holds around 900,000 distinct CDR3 sequences, about 28% seen once. Material for sequencing was blood. The receptors originated from an elderly woman in good health. Each CDR3 is given with its conserved first and last residue. The D gene is left open where the match is weak. A row's size may be missing; if present it is once, few, many or a size class.

clone_size	d_call	v_call	j_call	cdr3_aa	cdr3_nt
-	-	TRBV7-8	TRBJ2-2	CASSLASGVGTGELFF	TGTGCCAGCAGCTTAGCGTCAGGGGTGGGAACCGGGGAGCTGTTTTTT
many	TRBD1	TRBV27	TRBJ1-2	CASSTTGVRGYTF	TGTGCCAGCAGTACTACAGGGGTTCGTGGCTACACCTTC
many	-	TRBV4-3	TRBJ1-6	CASSQASSQGRFNSPLHF	TGCGCCAGCAGCCAAGCAAGTTCCCAAGGACGGTTTAATTCACCCCTCCACTTT
many	-	TRBV7-4	TRBJ2-7	CASSIVDSSYEQYF	TGTGCCAGCAGCATCGTAGACAGCTCCTACGAGCAGTACTTC
few	-	TRBV20-1	TRBJ2-2	CSARSWDPYTGELFF	TGCAGTGCTAGGTCTTGGGACCCTTACACCGGGGAGCTGTTTTTT
many	TRBD1	TRBV7-9	TRBJ2-5	CASSLGQGVKTQYF	TGTGCCAGCAGCTTGGGACAGGGAGTTAAGACCCAGTACTTC
many	-	TRBV20-1	TRBJ1-2	CSAPEGRSYTF	TGCAGTGCTCCGGAAGGCCGAAGCTACACCTTC
-	-	TRBV6-1	TRBJ1-2	CASSVSTRAVYGYTF	TGTGCCAGCAGTGTCTCCACGCGGGCGGTCTATGGCTACACCTTC
-	-	TRBV2	TRBJ1-4	CASSGGRHEKLFF	TGTGCCAGCAGTGGCGGCAGGCATGAAAAACTGTTTTTT
many	-	TRBV6-5	TRBJ2-7	CASSLGQSSEQYF	TGTGCCAGCAGTTTAGGACAATCGAGCGAGCAGTACTTC
-	TRBD1	TRBV12-3/TRBV12-4	TRBJ1-2	CASSLWDRDRYTF	TGTGCCAGCAGTTTATGGGACAGGGATCGCTACACCTTC
-	-	TRBV5-5	TRBJ1-2	CASSRGEVSGYTF	TGTGCCAGCAGCCGCGGGGAAGTCTCTGGCTACACCTTC
many	-	TRBV5-1	TRBJ2-1	CASSTTGSYNEQFF	TGCGCCAGCAGCACCACCGGGTCCTACAATGAGCAGTTCTTC
many	TRBD1	TRBV2	TRBJ2-3	CAVPRTGGTDTQYF	TGTGCCGTCCCGCGGACAGGGGGCACAGATACGCAGTATTTT
-	-	TRBV18	TRBJ2-1	CASSPGGGKDEQFF	TGTGCCAGCTCACCGGGTGGAGGGAAAGATGAGCAGTTCTTC
many	-	TRBV7-2	TRBJ1-5	CASSSLTNQPQHF	TGTGCCAGCAGCTCGTTGACCAATCAGCCCCAGCATTTT
few	-	TRBV5-1	TRBJ2-3	CTSSGGRGTDTQYF	TGCACCAGCAGTGGTGGCAGGGGCACAGATACGCAGTATTTT
-	-	TRBV2	TRBJ2-7	CASSEAPRTLGAEQYF	TGTGCCAGCAGTGAAGCCCCAAGGACTCTTGGTGCCGAGCAGTACTTC
-	TRBD1	TRBV3-1	TRBJ1-1	CASTPGTGQAFF	TGTGCCAGCACCCCAGGGACAGGGCAAGCTTTCTTT
many	-	TRBV12-3/TRBV12-4	TRBJ2-1	CASSFGVGGRTYNEQFF	TGTGCCAGCAGTTTCGGCGTCGGGGGGCGAACCTACAATGAGCAGTTCTTC
-	-	TRBV6-1	TRBJ1-5	CASSERRDSVKPQHF	TGTGCCAGCAGTGAACGCCGAGACAGTGTTAAGCCCCAGCATTTT
many	-	TRBV3-1	TRBJ1-6	CASSHQYYPGHKMNSPLHF	TGTGCCAGCAGCCACCAGTATTACCCGGGACACAAAATGAATTCACCCCTCCACTTT
-	-	TRBV6-1	TRBJ2-7	CARPFRHPYEQYF	TGTGCCCGTCCATTCAGACACCCCTACGAGCAGTACTTC
many	TRBD2	TRBV4-3	TRBJ2-3	CASSQEAGGVRDTQYF	TGCGCCAGCAGCCAAGAAGCGGGGGGCGTCAGAGATACGCAGTATTTT
many	TRBD2	TRBV6-2/TRBV6-3	TRBJ2-7	CASSSPLAGALGEQYF	TGTGCCAGCAGTTCCCCGTTAGCGGGGGCCCTCGGCGAGCAGTACTTC
-	TRBD2	TRBV7-2	TRBJ2-2	CASSFTLRLAGGTGELFF	TGTGCCAGCAGCTTTACTTTACGACTAGCGGGGGGAACCGGGGAGCTGTTTTTT
-	TRBD1	TRBV6-2/TRBV6-3	TRBJ2-7	CASRRGLGQGASHEQYF	TGTGCCAGCAGGCGGGGGCTCGGACAGGGGGCTAGCCACGAGCAGTACTTC
once	-	TRBV14	TRBJ2-2	CASCSTNTGELFF	TGTGCCAGCTGTTCAACGAACACCGGGGAGCTGTTTTTT
-	TRBD1	TRBV4-1	TRBJ2-5	CASSQARGLGETQYF	TGCGCCAGCAGCCAAGCCAGGGGGCTAGGGGAGACCCAGTACTTC
-	-	TRBV3-1	TRBJ1-2	CVSSQQGGGYTF	TGTGTCAGCAGCCAACAGGGTGGAGGCTACACCTTC
-	-	TRBV29-1	TRBJ2-7	CSGSGSAYEQYF	TGCAGCGGTAGTGGATCGGCCTACGAGCAGTACTTC
many	-	TRBV12-3/TRBV12-4	TRBJ2-1	CASSLYNEQFF	TGTGCCAGCAGCCTCTACAATGAGCAGTTCTTC
few	-	TRBV11-3	TRBJ1-1	CASSIAGPLNTEAFF	TGTGCCAGCAGCATAGCAGGTCCGCTGAACACTGAAGCTTTCTTT
-	TRBD1	TRBV5-6	TRBJ2-7	CASSLAGTGASSYEQYF	TGTGCCAGCAGCTTGGCCGGGACAGGGGCCTCCTCCTACGAGCAGTACTTC
many	-	TRBV29-1	TRBJ1-5	CSVAENSNQPQHF	TGCAGCGTTGCGGAGAATAGCAATCAGCCCCAGCATTTT
many	-	TRBV12-3/TRBV12-4	TRBJ2-3	CASSSAGARTDTQYF	TGTGCCAGCAGTTCTGCGGGGGCCCGCACAGATACGCAGTATTTT
many	-	TRBV18	TRBJ2-5	CASSPRTEQETQYF	TGTGCCAGCTCACCAAGGACAGAGCAAGAGACCCAGTACTTC
many	-	TRBV7-2	TRBJ2-2	CASSLYVGELFF	TGTGCCAGCAGCTTGTACGTCGGGGAGCTGTTTTTT
-	-	TRBV5-4	TRBJ2-2	CASRPGTPNTGELFF	TGTGCCAGCAGACCCGGGACACCCAACACCGGGGAGCTGTTTTTT
few	-	TRBV6-1	TRBJ1-1	CASSDLGAAFF	TGTGCCAGCAGTGACCTCGGAGCTGCTTTCTTT
few	TRBD1	TRBV18	TRBJ2-3	CASSPTRGPDTQYF	TGTGCCAGCTCACCGACCAGGGGGCCGGATACGCAGTATTTT
-	-	TRBV5-1	TRBJ2-2	CASSPFGAATTGELFF	TGCGCCAGCAGCCCCTTTGGGGCAGCAACCACCGGGGAGCTGTTTTTT
-	-	TRBV28	TRBJ2-1	CASSVRDNEQFF	TGTGCCAGCAGTGTTCGCGACAATGAGCAGTTCTTC
many	-	TRBV4-2	TRBJ2-3	CASSQDEYEGTDTQYF	TGTGCCAGCAGCCAAGATGAGTATGAAGGCACAGATACGCAGTATTTT
many	-	TRBV20-1	TRBJ1-5	CTTQSNQPQHF	TGCACCACACAGTCAAATCAGCCCCAGCATTTT
once	TRBD2	TRBV4-2	TRBJ2-1	CASSLLAGANNEQFF	TGTGCCAGCAGCCTTCTAGCGGGGGCGAACAATGAGCAGTTCTTC
few	TRBD2	TRBV6-2/TRBV6-3	TRBJ2-7	CASSYRGTSGNYEQYF	TGTGCCAGCAGTTACCGCGGGACTAGCGGAAATTACGAGCAGTACTTC
few	-	TRBV5-1	TRBJ1-5	CASSPGGARNQPQHF	TGCGCCAGCAGCCCCGGGGGGGCGCGAAATCAGCCCCAGCATTTT
many	-	TRBV12-3/TRBV12-4	TRBJ2-5	CASSLDAGETQYF	TGTGCCAGCAGTTTGGACGCCGGGGAGACCCAGTACTTC
-	-	TRBV20-1	TRBJ1-2	CSASHPQGCGNNGYTF	TGCAGTGCTAGCCACCCCCAGGGGTGTGGGAACAATGGCTACACCTTC
many	-	TRBV24-1	TRBJ2-1	CATSETGTEKGSEQFF	TGTGCCACCAGTGAGACCGGGACCGAGAAGGGTAGTGAGCAGTTCTTC
-	-	TRBV28	TRBJ1-5	CASSFRGARQPQHF	TGTGCCAGCAGTTTTCGGGGGGCGCGGCAGCCCCAGCATTTT
once	-	TRBV15	TRBJ2-1	CATSRDSQGSNEQFF	TGTGCCACCAGCAGAGATTCGCAGGGGAGCAATGAGCAGTTCTTC
many	-	TRBV7-2	TRBJ2-7	CASSLGDIGYEQYF	TGTGCCAGCAGCTTAGGAGACATCGGATACGAGCAGTACTTC